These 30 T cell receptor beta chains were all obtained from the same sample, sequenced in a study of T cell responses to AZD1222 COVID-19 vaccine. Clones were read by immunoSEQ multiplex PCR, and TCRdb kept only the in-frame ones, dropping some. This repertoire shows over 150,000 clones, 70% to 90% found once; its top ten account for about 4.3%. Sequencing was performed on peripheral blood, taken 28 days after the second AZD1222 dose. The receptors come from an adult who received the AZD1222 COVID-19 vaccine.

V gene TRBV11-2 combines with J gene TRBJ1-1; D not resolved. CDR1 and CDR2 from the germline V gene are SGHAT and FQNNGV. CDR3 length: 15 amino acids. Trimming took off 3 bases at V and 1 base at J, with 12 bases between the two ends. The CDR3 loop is CASSFSGARNTEAFF. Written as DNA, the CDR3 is TGTGCCAGCAGCTTTTCAGGTGCCAGGAACACTGAAGCTTTCTTT.

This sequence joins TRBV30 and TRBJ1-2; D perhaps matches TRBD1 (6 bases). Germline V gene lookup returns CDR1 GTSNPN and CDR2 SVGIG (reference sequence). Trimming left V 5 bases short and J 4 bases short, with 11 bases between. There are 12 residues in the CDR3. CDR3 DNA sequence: TGTGCCTGGGAGGACAGACGCTATGGCTACACCTTC. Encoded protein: CAWEDRRYGYTF.

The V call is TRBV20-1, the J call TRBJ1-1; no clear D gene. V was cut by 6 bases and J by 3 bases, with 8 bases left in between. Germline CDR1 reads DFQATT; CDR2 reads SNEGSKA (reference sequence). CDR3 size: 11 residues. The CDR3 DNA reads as TGCAGTGCAACGGGTCACACTGAAGCTTTCTTT. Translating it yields CSATGHTEAFF.

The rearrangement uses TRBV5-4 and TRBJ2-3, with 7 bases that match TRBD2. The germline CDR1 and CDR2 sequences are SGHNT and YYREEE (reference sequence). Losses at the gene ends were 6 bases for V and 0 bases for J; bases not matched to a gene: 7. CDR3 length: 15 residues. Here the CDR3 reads CASTSGGGSTDTQYF. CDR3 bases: TGTGCCAGCACTTCCGGCGGGGGAAGCACAGATACGCAGTATTTT.

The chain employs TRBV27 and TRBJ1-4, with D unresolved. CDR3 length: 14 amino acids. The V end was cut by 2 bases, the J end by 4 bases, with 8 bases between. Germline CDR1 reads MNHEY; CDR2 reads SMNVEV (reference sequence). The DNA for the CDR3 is TGTGCCAGCAGTTTAGAGCTTCATAATGAAAAACTGTTTTTT. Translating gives CASSLELHNEKLFF.

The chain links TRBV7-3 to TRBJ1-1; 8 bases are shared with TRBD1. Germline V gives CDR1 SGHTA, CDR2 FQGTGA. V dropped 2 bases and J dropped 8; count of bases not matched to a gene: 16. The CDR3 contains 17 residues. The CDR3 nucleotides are TGTGCCAGCAGCTTACAACCTATGACAGGGGCCAGCGTCGAAGCTTTCTTT. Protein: CASSLQPMTGASVEAFF.

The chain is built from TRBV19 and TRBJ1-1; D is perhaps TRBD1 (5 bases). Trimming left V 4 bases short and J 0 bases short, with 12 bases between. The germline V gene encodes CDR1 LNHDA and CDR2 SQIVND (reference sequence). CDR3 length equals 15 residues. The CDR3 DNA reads TGTGCCAGTAGTAGGGACCTCGTTATGAACACTGAAGCTTTCTTT. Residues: CASSRDLVMNTEAFF.

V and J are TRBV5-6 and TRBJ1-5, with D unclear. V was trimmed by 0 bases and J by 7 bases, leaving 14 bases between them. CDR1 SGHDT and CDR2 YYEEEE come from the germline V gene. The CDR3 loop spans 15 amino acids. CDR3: CASSLGRGVSQPQHF. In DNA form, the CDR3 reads TGTGCCAGCAGCTTGGGGCGCGGGGTATCCCAGCCCCAGCATTTT.

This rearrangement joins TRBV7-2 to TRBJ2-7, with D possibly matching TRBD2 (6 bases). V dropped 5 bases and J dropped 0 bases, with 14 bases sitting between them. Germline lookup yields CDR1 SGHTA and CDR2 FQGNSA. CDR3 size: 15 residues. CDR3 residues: CASSAGTSSSYEQYF. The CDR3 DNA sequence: TGTGCCAGCAGCGCAGGGACTTCCAGCTCCTACGAGCAGTACTTC.

CDR3 sequence: CASSQETGGVYEQYF. The DNA for the CDR3 is TGTGCCAGCAGCCAAGAGACCGGGGGCGTCTACGAGCAGTACTTC. The chain links TRBV14 to TRBJ2-7; D possibly uses TRBD1 or TRBD2 (6 bases each). V dropped 0 bases and J dropped 3 bases, with 12 bases sitting between them. The germline V gene has CDR1 SGHDN and CDR2 FVKESK. This CDR3 region has 15 residues.

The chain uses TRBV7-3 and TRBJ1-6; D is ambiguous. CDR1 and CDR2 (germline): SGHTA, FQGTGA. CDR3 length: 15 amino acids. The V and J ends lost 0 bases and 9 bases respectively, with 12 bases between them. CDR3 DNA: TGTGCCAGCAGCTTAACGTCGGGGTTAGGTTCACCCCTCCACTTT. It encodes CASSLTSGLGSPLHF.

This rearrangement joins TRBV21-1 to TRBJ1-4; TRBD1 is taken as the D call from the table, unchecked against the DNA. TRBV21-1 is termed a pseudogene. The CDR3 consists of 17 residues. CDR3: CASSKDTYRGANEKLFF. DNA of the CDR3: TGTGCCAGCAGCAAAGATACATACAGGGGCGCTAATGAAAAACTGTTTTTT.

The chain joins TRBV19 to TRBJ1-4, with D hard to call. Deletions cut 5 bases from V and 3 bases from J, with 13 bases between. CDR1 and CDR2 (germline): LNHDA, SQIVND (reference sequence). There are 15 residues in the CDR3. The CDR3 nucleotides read TGTGCCAGTAGTCCGATGGGCTCCTCTAATGAAAAACTGTTTTTT. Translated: CASSPMGSSNEKLFF.

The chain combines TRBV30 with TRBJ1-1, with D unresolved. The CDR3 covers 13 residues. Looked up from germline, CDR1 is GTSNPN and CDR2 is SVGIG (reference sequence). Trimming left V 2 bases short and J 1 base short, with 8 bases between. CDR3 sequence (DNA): TGTGCCTGGAGTTACGCGGGGAACACTGAAGCTTTCTTT. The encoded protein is CAWSYAGNTEAFF.

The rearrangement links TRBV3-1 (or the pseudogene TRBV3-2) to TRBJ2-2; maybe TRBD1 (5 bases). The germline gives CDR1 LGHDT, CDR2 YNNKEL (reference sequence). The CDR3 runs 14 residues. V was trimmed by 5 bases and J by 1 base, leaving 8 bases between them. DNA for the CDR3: TGTGCCAGCAGCGAGACAGTGAACACCGGGGAGCTGTTTTTT. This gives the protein CASSETVNTGELFF.

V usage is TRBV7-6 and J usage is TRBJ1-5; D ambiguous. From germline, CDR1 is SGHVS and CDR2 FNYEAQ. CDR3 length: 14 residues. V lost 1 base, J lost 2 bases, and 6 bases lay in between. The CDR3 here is CASSLEGGNQPQHF. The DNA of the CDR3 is TGTGCCAGCAGCTTAGAGGGTGGCAATCAGCCCCAGCATTTT.

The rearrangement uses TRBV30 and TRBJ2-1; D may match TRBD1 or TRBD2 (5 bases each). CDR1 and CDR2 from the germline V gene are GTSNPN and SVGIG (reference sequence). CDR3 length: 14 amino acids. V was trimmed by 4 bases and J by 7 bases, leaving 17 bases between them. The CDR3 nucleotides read TGTGCCTGGAAACCGGGACCCTCTTGGAATGAGCAGTTCTTC. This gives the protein CAWKPGPSWNEQFF.

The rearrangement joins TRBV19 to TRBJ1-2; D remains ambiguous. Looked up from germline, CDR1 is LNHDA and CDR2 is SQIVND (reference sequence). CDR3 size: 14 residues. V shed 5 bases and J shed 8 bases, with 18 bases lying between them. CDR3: CASSPAVGNEGYTF. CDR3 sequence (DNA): TGTGCCAGTAGTCCCGCGGTCGGTAACGAGGGCTACACCTTC.

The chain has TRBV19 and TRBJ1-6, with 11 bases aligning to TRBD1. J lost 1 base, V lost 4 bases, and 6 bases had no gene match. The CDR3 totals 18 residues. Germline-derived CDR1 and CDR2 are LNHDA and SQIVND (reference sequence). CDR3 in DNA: TGTGCCAGTAGTAGCGGACAGGGGGCACGTTCCTATAATTCACCCCTCCACTTT. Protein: CASSSGQGARSYNSPLHF.

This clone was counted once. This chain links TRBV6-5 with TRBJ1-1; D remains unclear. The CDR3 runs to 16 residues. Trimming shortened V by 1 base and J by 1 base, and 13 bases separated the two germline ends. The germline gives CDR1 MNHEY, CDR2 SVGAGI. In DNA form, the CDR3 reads TGTGCCAGCAGTTACTATAACGACCTTACGAACACTGAAGCTTTCTTT. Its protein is CASSYYNDLTNTEAFF.

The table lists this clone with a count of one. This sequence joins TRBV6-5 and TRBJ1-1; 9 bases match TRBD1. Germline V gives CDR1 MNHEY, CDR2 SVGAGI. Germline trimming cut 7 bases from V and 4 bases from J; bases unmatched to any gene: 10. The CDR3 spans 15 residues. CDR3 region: CASTQTGGRGTEAFF. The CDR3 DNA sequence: TGTGCCAGCACCCAGACAGGGGGTCGCGGCACTGAAGCTTTCTTT.

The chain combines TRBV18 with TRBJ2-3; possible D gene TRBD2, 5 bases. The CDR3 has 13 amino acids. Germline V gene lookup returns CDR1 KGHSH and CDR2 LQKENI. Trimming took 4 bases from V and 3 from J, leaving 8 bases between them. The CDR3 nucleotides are TGTGCCAGCTCACGGGGAGATACAGATACGCAGTATTTT. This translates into CASSRGDTDTQYF.

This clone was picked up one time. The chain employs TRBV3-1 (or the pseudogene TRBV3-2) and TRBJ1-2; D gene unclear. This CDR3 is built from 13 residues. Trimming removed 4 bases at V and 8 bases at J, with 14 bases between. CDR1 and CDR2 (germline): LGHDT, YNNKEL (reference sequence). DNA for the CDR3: TGTGCCAGCAGCCCGTGGGAGGGTGAGGGCTACACCTTC. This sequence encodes CASSPWEGEGYTF.

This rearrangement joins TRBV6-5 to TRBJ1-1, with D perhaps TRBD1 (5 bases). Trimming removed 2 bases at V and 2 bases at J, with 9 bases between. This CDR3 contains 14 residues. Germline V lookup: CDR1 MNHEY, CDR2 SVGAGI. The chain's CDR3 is CASSYTTDNTEAFF. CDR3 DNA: TGTGCCAGCAGTTACACGACAGATAACACTGAAGCTTTCTTT.

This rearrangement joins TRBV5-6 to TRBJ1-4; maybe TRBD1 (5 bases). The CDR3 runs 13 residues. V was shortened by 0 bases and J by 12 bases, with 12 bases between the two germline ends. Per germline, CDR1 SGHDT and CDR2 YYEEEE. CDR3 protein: CASSLGHRMELFF. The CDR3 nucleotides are TGTGCCAGCAGCTTGGGACACAGGATGGAACTGTTTTTT.

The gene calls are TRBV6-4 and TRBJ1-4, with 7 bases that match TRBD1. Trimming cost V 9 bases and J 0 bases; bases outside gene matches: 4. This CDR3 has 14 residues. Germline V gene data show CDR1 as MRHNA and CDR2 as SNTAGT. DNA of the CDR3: TGTGCCAGGGGGACAGTGTCAACTAATGAAAAACTGTTTTTT. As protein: CARGTVSTNEKLFF.

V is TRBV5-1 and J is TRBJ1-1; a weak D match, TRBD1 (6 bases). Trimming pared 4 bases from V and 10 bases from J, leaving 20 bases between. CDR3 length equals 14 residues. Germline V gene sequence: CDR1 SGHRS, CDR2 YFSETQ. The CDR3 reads CASSLRTATEGAFF. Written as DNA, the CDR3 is TGCGCCAGCAGCCTCAGGACAGCGACTGAGGGAGCTTTCTTT.

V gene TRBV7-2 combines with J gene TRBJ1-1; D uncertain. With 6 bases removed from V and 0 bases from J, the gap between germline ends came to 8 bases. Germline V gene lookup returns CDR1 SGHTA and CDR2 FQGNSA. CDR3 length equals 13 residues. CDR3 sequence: CASRKSVNTEAFF. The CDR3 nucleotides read TGTGCCAGCAGAAAATCAGTGAACACTGAAGCTTTCTTT.

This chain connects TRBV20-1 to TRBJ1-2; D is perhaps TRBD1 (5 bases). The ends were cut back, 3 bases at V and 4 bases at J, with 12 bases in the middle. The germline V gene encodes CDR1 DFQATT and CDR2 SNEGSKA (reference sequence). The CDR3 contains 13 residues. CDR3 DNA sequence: TGCAGTGCTAGTGGGGGAACGGGCTATGGCTACACCTTC. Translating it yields CSASGGTGYGYTF.

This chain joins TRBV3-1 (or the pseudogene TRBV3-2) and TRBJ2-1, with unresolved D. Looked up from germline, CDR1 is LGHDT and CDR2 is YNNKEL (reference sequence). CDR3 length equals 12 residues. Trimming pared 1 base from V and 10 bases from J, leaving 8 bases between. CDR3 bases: TGTGCCAGCAGCCAAGTAAGGCACGAGCAGTTCTTC. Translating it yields CASSQVRHEQFF.